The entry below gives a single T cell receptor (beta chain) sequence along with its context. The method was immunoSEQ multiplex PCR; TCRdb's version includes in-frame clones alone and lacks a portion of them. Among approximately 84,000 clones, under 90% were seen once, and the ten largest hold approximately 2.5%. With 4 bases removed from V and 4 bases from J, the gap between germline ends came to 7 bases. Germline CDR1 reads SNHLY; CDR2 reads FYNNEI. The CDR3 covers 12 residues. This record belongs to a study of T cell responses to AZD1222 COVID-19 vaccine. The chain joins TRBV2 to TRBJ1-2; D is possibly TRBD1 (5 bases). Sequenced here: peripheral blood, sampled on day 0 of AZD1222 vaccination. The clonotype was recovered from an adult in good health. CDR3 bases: TGTGCCAGCAGTGCGGGGACCTATGGCTACACCTTC. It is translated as CASSAGTYGYTF.